These 7 T cell receptor beta chains were all obtained from the same sample, sequenced in a study of OX40 agonist ivuxolimab in advanced cancers. Receptors were amplified or captured by the immunoSEQ multiplex PCR assay. Drawn from immuneACCESS, this table holds only the in-frame rearrangements with V and J called that TCRdb kept. Clones are partly lost; checked studies trace under half to an unresolved V gene and leave the rest unexplained. A total of tens of thousands of clones appear in this sample, 70% to 90% of them only once. Roughly 6% of the sample is in the top ten clones. The sample in question was CD4+ or CD8+ T cells sorted from blood, obtained in a trial of the OX40 agonist ivuxolimab. The receptor source for this set is an adult with an advanced solid tumor such as melanoma, head and neck, liver or kidney cancer.

The rearrangement links TRBV15 to TRBJ1-3, with 10 bases lining up with TRBD1. V trimming: 1 base; J trimming: 7 bases; junction bases outside the gene matches: 10. Germline CDR1 reads LNHNV; CDR2 reads YYDKDF (reference sequence). CDR3 length equals 17 residues. DNA of the CDR3: TGTGCCACCAGCAGAGTCGCGACAGGGGGCGCCAGGAACACCATATATTTT. The encoded protein is CATSRVATGGARNTIYF.

This rearrangement joins TRBV6-4 to TRBJ2-1; D unresolved. The CDR3 contains 14 residues. Germline V lookup: CDR1 MRHNA, CDR2 SNTAGT. The germline V and J ends were trimmed by 0 bases and 5 bases, with 8 bases remaining between them. CDR3 in amino acids: CASSDSPGHNEQFF. CDR3 nucleotide sequence: TGTGCCAGCAGTGACTCTCCCGGGCACAATGAGCAGTTCTTC.

V gene TRBV28 combines with J gene TRBJ2-1, with 7 bases fitting TRBD1. This CDR3 comprises 16 residues. Germline values: CDR1 MDHEN, CDR2 SYDVKM. Trimming removed 6 bases from V and 0 bases from J; junction bases left unmatched: 8. The DNA for the CDR3 is TGTGCCAGCAGCTGGGACAGTAGATTCTCCTACAATGAGCAGTTCTTC. It specifies CASSWDSRFSYNEQFF.

J is TRBJ2-3 and V is TRBV18; 8 bases agree with TRBD2. With 1 base clipped from V and 0 bases from J, the junction kept 6 bases outside the gene matches. Germline V gives CDR1 KGHSH, CDR2 LQKENI. The CDR3 is made up of 17 amino acids. For the CDR3, the DNA is TGTGCCAGCTCACCACTGACAGCGGGAGCGAGCACAGATACGCAGTATTTT. This codes for CASSPLTAGASTDTQYF.

The V call is TRBV12-5, the J call TRBJ1-1, with D unresolved. The V gene lost 7 bases and the J gene lost 5 bases, with 8 bases spanning the gap. Germline values: CDR1 LGHNT, CDR2 FRNRAP. The CDR3 is 11 amino acids. The CDR3 loop reads CASVAGTEAFF. The CDR3 bases are TGTGCTAGTGTCGCGGGGACTGAAGCTTTCTTT.

The V call is TRBV7-8, the J call TRBJ1-1; D may be TRBD1 (6 bases). The germline gives CDR1 SGHVS, CDR2 FQNEAQ. The CDR3 is 17 amino acids. The V end was cut by 1 base, the J end by 0 bases, with 15 bases between. The CDR3 DNA sequence: TGTGCCAGCAGCTTAGTAGGGGCCGGGACAATGAACACTGAAGCTTTCTTT. Protein sequence: CASSLVGAGTMNTEAFF.

The chain links TRBV18 to TRBJ1-2; D call uncertain. Germline values: CDR1 KGHSH, CDR2 LQKENI. Trimming removed 4 bases at V and 0 bases at J, with 9 bases between. The CDR3 contains 14 residues. DNA of the CDR3: TGTGCCAGCTCACAGGGCACACCTAACTATGGCTACACCTTC. Its protein product is CASSQGTPNYGYTF.